These 19 T cell receptor beta chains share one sample of origin, sequenced in a study of T-cell memory formation after mild COVID-19. MiXCR, run by TCRdb on the 5' RACE reads, gives a single entry per CDR3 protein. Here the sample spans fewer than 600,000 distinct CDR3 sequences, 20% to 25% being singletons. The sample comprised PBMCs or a T cell subset sorted from them (not recorded which). The receptors come from an adult woman who had mild COVID-19 (a few samples of this study predate the infection). Cell type and time point are not known.

There are a few counts of this clonotype. The chain employs TRBV12-3 or TRBV12-4 and TRBJ2-7; 11 positions match TRBD2. The V gene end was trimmed by 2 bases and the J gene end by 3 bases; junction bases not matched to a gene: 6. The CDR3 totals 16 residues. The CDR3 loop reads CASSLRGLAGGYEQYF. DNA of the CDR3: TGTGCCAGCAGTTTAAGGGGGCTAGCGGGAGGCTACGAGCAGTACTTC.

The chain employs TRBV19 and TRBJ1-5; TRBD1 is a possible D gene (5 bases). Trimming removed 7 bases from V and 3 bases from J, with 13 bases in between. This CDR3 comprises 14 residues. Germline CDR1 LNHDA, CDR2 SQIVND (reference sequence). This chain's CDR3 is CASTQGTVNQPQHF. The CDR3 DNA follows: TGTGCCAGTACCCAGGGTACCGTCAATCAGCCCCAGCATTTT.

This chain links TRBV4-3 with TRBJ2-7, with 7 bases that match TRBD2. Germline-derived CDR1 and CDR2 are LGHNA and YSLEER. The V segment lost 0 bases and the J segment 5 bases; nucleotides outside the gene matches: 13. There are 17 residues in the CDR3. The chain's CDR3 is CASSQDVGLPSVDEQYF. DNA of the CDR3: TGCGCCAGCAGCCAAGATGTGGGACTACCCTCGGTAGACGAGCAGTACTTC.

This clonotype was picked up a small number of times. The chain is built from TRBV24-1 and TRBJ2-5; D unresolved. The CDR3 totals 16 residues. CDR1 and CDR2 (germline): KGHDR, SFDVKD. Trimming removed 6 bases from V and 5 bases from J, with 21 bases in between. This chain's CDR3 is CATSLPQDGLKETQYF. CDR3 sequence (DNA): TGTGCCACCAGTTTGCCCCAGGACGGGCTCAAGGAGACCCAGTACTTC.

This clonotype was recorded a few times. The J gene is TRBJ2-1, the V gene TRBV4-1; 9 bases agree with TRBD2. Trimming removed 1 base from V and 6 bases from J; junction bases left unmatched: 4. Germline V CDR1 and CDR2: MGHRA, YSYEKL. The CDR3 consists of 15 residues. The CDR3 region is CASSQGRGGPNEQFF. The CDR3 bases are TGCGCCAGCAGCCAAGGGCGGGGGGGCCCCAATGAGCAGTTCTTC.

The genes are TRBV19 and TRBJ2-7; D gene ambiguous. This CDR3 spans 17 amino acids. The V end was cut by 6 bases, the J end by 2 bases, with 23 bases between. The germline V gene encodes CDR1 LNHDA and CDR2 SQIVND (reference sequence). This CDR3 reads CASRKNIGPISPYEQYF. The CDR3 DNA is TGTGCCAGTAGGAAGAATATCGGGCCGATATCCCCCTACGAGCAGTACTTC.

In this sample, this clonotype turned up many times. The gene calls are TRBV7-8 and TRBJ2-1, with unresolved D. The CDR3 consists of 17 residues. The V and J ends lost 6 bases and 1 base respectively, with 19 bases between them. The germline V gene has CDR1 SGHVS and CDR2 FQNEAQ. The CDR3: CASRSSPRVGSYNEQFF. CDR3 bases: TGTGCCAGCAGATCCAGTCCTAGGGTTGGGTCCTACAATGAGCAGTTCTTC.

This clonotype was counted only a few times. The chain combines TRBV6-5 with TRBJ2-5; 7 bases align to TRBD1. Germline-derived CDR1 and CDR2 are MNHEY and SVGAGI. V was clipped by 2 bases and J by 4 bases; unmatched bases: 10. The CDR3 consists of 16 residues. The CDR3, as DNA: TGTGCCAGCAGTTACGGGACCGGCAGGGGGAGAGAGACCCAGTACTTC. Its protein is CASSYGTGRGRETQYF.

The rearrangement uses TRBV20-1 and TRBJ2-1; D gene uncertain. The V gene's germline CDR1 is DFQATT and CDR2 SNEGSKA (reference sequence). CDR3 size: 17 residues. V lost 3 bases to trimming and J lost 0 bases, with 18 bases between them. The CDR3 DNA sequence: TGCAGTGCTAGGGAAGAGTACCACGCCCGCTCCTACAATGAGCAGTTCTTC. This codes for CSAREEYHARSYNEQFF.

The table lists this clonotype with many counts. The gene calls are TRBV12-3 or TRBV12-4 and TRBJ1-5, with TRBD1 matching over 10 bases. The length of the CDR3 is 15 residues. J gave up 6 bases and V 6 bases, and 8 bases lay outside the gene matches. The DNA of the CDR3 is TGTGCCAGCAGAGTAGGGACAGGGGAGGGTCAGCCCCAGCATTTT. It codes for CASRVGTGEGQPQHF.

This clonotype was counted a few times. V usage is TRBV9 and J usage is TRBJ2-6; TRBD1 matches 7 bases. The CDR3 has 18 amino acids. Looked up from germline, CDR1 is SGDLS and CDR2 is YYNGEE. J was trimmed by 1 base and V by 0 bases; bases with no gene match: 7. CDR3 sequence (DNA): TGTGCCAGCAGCGTAGCGGGACAGATTCGGTCTGGGGCCAACGTCCTGACTTTC. It specifies CASSVAGQIRSGANVLTF. Full variable domain (outside the CDR3, taken from reference TRBV9 and TRBJ2-6): DSGVTQTPKHLITATGQRVTLRCSPRSGDLSVYWYQQSLDQGLQFLIQYYNGEERAKGNILERFSAQQFPDLHSELNLSSLELGDSALYFCASSVAGQIRSGANVLTFGAGSRLTVL.

The sample holds a few counts of this clonotype. The rearrangement links TRBV7-3 to TRBJ2-2, with no clear D. This CDR3 spans 16 amino acids. Per germline, CDR1 SGHTA and CDR2 FQGTGA. V lost 5 bases, J lost 2 bases, and 15 bases lay in between. The chain's CDR3 is CASSPSMGYNTGELFF. In DNA form, the CDR3 reads TGTGCCAGCAGCCCCTCTATGGGTTACAACACCGGGGAGCTGTTTTTT. Full variable domain (missing parts from reference TRBV7-3 and TRBJ2-2): GAGVSQTPSNKVTEKGKYVELRCDPISGHTALYWYRQSLGQGPEFLIYFQGTGAADDSGLPNDRFFAVRPEGSVSTLKIQRTERGDSAVYLCASSPSMGYNTGELFFGEGSRLTVL.

The V call is TRBV5-6, the J call TRBJ2-1; a possible D gene is TRBD2 (5 bases). The CDR3 is 12 residues long. The ends were cut back, 0 bases at V and 9 bases at J, with 7 bases in the middle. The germline CDR1 and CDR2 sequences are SGHDT and YYEEEE. CDR3 DNA sequence: TGTGCCAGCAGCTTGGGAGGGTTTGAGCAGTTCTTC. Amino acid sequence: CASSLGGFEQFF.

This clonotype was seen a few times. V and J are TRBV20-1 and TRBJ2-1; D may be TRBD2 (6 bases). The germline V gene has CDR1 DFQATT and CDR2 SNEGSKA (reference sequence). CDR3 length: 14 amino acids. V lost 3 bases, J lost 4 bases, and 13 bases lay in between. Written as DNA, the CDR3 is TGCAGTGCTAGGAAGGGAGGCCATTACAATGAGCAGTTCTTC. It encodes CSARKGGHYNEQFF.

This clonotype was seen a handful of times. This chain connects TRBV7-2 to TRBJ2-1; weak D call: TRBD1 (5 bases). The V end was cut by 1 base, the J end by 7 bases, with 14 bases between. CDR1 and CDR2 (germline): SGHTA, FQGNSA. This CDR3 contains 15 residues. The DNA of the CDR3 is TGTGCCAGCAGCTTAGTTCCCAGGGTTGGAAATGAGCAGTTCTTC. Protein: CASSLVPRVGNEQFF.

Only a few counts were recorded for this clonotype. The V call is TRBV12-3 or TRBV12-4, the J call TRBJ2-7; 8 bases map to TRBD1. This CDR3 spans 14 amino acids. The ends lost 5 bases at V and 5 bases at J; junction bases unmatched: 8. The CDR3 reads CASSPSGGWNEQYF. CDR3 coding DNA: TGTGCCAGCAGTCCCTCAGGGGGCTGGAACGAGCAGTACTTC.

The genes are TRBV7-9 and TRBJ2-2, with 9 bases lining up with TRBD2. In germline, CDR1 is SEHNR, CDR2 FQNEAQ (reference sequence). CDR3 length: 16 residues. V trimming: 4 bases; J trimming: 4 bases; junction bases outside the gene matches: 7. This CDR3 is CASSSAGTSSTGELFF. The CDR3 nucleotides read TGTGCCAGCAGCTCAGCCGGGACTAGCTCCACCGGGGAGCTGTTTTTT.

This clonotype appeared a few times. The rearrangement uses TRBV30 and TRBJ2-1, with D unresolved. V gave up 4 bases and J gave up 4 bases, with 5 bases separating them. The CDR3 has 11 amino acids. Germline V lookup: CDR1 GTSNPN, CDR2 SVGIG (reference sequence). CDR3 sequence reads: CAWTLYNEQFF. CDR3 DNA sequence: TGTGCCTGGACCTTGTACAATGAGCAGTTCTTC.

This clonotype was observed a few times. V is TRBV30 and J is TRBJ1-5; D gene uncertain. CDR1 is GTSNPN, CDR2 SVGIG, per germline (reference sequence). This CDR3 is 13 amino acids long. The germline V and J ends were trimmed by 0 bases and 7 bases, with 10 bases remaining between them. The CDR3 DNA reads TGTGCCTGGAGTGTCACGGAAGGGCAGCCCCAGCATTTT. It yields the protein CAWSVTEGQPQHF.